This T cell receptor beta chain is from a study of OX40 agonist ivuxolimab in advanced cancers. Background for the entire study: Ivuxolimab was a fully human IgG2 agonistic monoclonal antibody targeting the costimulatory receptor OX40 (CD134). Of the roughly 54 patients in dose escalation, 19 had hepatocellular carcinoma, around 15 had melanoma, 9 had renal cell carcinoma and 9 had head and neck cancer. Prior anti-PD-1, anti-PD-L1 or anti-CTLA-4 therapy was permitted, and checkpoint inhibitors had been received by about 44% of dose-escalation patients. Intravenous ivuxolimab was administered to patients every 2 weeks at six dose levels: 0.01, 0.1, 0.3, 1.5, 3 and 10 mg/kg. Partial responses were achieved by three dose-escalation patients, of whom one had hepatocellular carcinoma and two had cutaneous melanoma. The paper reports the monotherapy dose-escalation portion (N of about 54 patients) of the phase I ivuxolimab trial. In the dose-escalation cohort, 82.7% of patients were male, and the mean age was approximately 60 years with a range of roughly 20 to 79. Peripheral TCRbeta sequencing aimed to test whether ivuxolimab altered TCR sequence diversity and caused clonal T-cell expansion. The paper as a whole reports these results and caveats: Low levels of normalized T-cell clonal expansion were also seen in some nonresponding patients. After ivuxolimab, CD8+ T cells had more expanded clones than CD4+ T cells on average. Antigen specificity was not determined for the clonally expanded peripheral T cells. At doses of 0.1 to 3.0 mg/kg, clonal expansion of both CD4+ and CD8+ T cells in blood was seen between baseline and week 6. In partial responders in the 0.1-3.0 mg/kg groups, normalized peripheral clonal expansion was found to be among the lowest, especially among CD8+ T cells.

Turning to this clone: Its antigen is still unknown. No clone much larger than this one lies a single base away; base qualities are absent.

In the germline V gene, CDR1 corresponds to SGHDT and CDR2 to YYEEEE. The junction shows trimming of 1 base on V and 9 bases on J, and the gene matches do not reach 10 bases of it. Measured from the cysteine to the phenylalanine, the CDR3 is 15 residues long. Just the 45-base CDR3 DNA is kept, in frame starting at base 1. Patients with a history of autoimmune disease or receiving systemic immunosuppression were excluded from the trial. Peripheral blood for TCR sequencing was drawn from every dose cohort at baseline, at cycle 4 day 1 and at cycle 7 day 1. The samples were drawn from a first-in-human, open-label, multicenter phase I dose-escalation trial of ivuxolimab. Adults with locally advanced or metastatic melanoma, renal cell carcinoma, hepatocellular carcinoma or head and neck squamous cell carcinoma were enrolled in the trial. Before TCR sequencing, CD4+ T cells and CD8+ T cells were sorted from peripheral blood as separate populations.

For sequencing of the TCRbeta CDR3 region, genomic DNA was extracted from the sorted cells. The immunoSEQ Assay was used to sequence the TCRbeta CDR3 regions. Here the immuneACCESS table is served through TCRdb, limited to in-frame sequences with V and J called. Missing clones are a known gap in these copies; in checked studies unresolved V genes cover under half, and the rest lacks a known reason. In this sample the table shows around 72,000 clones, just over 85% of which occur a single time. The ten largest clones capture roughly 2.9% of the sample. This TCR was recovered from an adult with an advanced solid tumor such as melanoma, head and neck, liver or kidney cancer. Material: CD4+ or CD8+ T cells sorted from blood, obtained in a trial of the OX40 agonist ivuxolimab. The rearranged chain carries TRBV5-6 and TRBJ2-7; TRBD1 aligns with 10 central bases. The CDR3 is CASSLSGDRGPGQYF. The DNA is TGTGCCAGCAGCTTGAGTGGTGACAGGGGGCCCGGGCAGTACTTC. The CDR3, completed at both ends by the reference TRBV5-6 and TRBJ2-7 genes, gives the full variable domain DAGVTQSPTHLIKTRGQQVTLRCSPKSGHDTVSWYQQALGQGPQFIFQYYEEEERQRGNFPDRFSGHQFPNYSSELNVNALLLGDSALYLCASSLSGDRGPGQYFGPGTRLTVT.